The next 20 T cell receptor beta chains were all read from a single sample in a study of cytomegalovirus exposure and HLA in healthy donors. TCRdb's table, derived via immunoSEQ multiplex PCR, lists solely in-frame clones and lacks some. The table lists 70,000 to 80,000 clones, approximately 93% of them singletons. Input material: PBMCs. These receptors originate from a woman under 30 in good health and CMV-seropositive.

The chain is built from TRBV23-1 and TRBJ2-1; perhaps TRBD2 as D (5 bases). TRBV23-1 is known as an ORF, though its function is uncertain. V was trimmed by 0 bases and J by 7 bases, leaving 19 bases between them. CDR3 length: 17 residues. CDR3 region: CASSQSGENLGGNEQFF. The CDR3 region has the DNA TGCGCCAGCAGTCAATCGGGAGAAAACCTCGGAGGTAATGAGCAGTTCTTC.

This clone came up once. This sequence joins TRBV6-5 and TRBJ1-1; possibly TRBD1 for D (5 bases). Trimming left V 0 bases short and J 5 bases short, with 10 bases between. The CDR3 totals 14 residues. From germline, CDR1 is MNHEY and CDR2 SVGAGI. The CDR3 protein is CASSYSGGRTEAFF. The CDR3 nucleotides are TGTGCCAGCAGTTACTCGGGGGGACGGACTGAAGCTTTCTTT.

Note on this clone: The junction does not match germline at one end; this may be a read error. V and J are TRBV27 and TRBJ2-2, with 12 bases fitting TRBD2. The CDR3 has 15 residues. CDR1 is MNHEY, CDR2 SMNVEV, per germline (reference sequence). CDR3 in DNA: TGTGCCAGCAGAAGACTAGCGGGAGTGGATCGGGGAGCTGTTTTT. It yields the protein CASRRLAGVDRGAVF.

This clone is a singleton in its sample. V gene TRBV28 combines with J gene TRBJ2-5, with D tentatively TRBD1 (5 bases). This CDR3 comprises 13 residues. V dropped 1 base and J dropped 5 bases, with 8 bases sitting between them. The germline gives CDR1 MDHEN, CDR2 SYDVKM. The CDR3 region has the DNA TGTGCCAGCAGTTTATTCAGGGCCGAGACCCAGTACTTC. This sequence encodes CASSLFRAETQYF.

The V gene is TRBV18, the J gene TRBJ1-5, with D tentatively TRBD1 (5 bases). V gave up 3 bases and J gave up 2 bases, with 8 bases separating them. CDR1 and CDR2 from the germline V gene are KGHSH and LQKENI. This CDR3 is built from 14 residues. In DNA form, the CDR3 reads TGTGCCAGCTCACCTGAAGGGGGCAATCAGCCCCAGCATTTT. Translation: CASSPEGGNQPQHF.

This rearrangement joins TRBV7-3 to TRBJ2-7; D possibly corresponds to TRBD2 (5 bases). CDR1 SGHTA and CDR2 FQGTGA come from the germline V gene. The CDR3 has 14 amino acids. V was shortened by 1 base and J by 3 bases, with 10 bases between the two germline ends. The CDR3 coding sequence is TGTGCCAGCAGCTTAAACGCGGGCGACTACGAGCAGTACTTC. Encoded protein: CASSLNAGDYEQYF. Supplemented by reference TRBV7-3 and TRBJ2-7, the full variable domain reads GAGVSQTPSNKVTEKGKYVELRCDPISGHTALYWYRQSLGQGPEFLIYFQGTGAADDSGLPNDRFFAVRPEGSVSTLKIQRTERGDSAVYLCASSLNAGDYEQYFGPGTRLTVT.

The chain links TRBV2 to TRBJ1-6; perhaps TRBD1 as D (5 bases). CDR1 and CDR2 from the germline V gene are SNHLY and FYNNEI. The V end was cut by 8 bases, the J end by 6 bases, with 17 bases between. This CDR3 is 15 amino acids long. The CDR3 bases are TGTGCCAGCGGGGGGATAATCGATTCTAATTCACCCCTCCACTTT. Amino acid sequence: CASGGIIDSNSPLHF.

This clone was seen just once. V gene TRBV7-9 combines with J gene TRBJ1-2; a possible D gene is TRBD1 (5 bases). V lost 4 bases and J lost 0, with 15 bases in between. Germline V lookup: CDR1 SEHNR, CDR2 FQNEAQ (reference sequence). CDR3 size: 16 residues. The CDR3 region is CASSSAGRGPNYGYTF. The CDR3 DNA reads TGTGCCAGCAGCTCCGCAGGGCGAGGACCTAACTATGGCTACACCTTC.

With regard to this clone: The conserved final phenylalanine or tryptophan is absent from the CDR3, which likely points to a read error. The J gene is TRBJ2-7, the V gene TRBV4-3, with D tentatively TRBD1 (5 bases). Germline lookup yields CDR1 LGHNA and CDR2 YSLEER. The CDR3 sequence is 14 residues long. Trimming left V 2 bases short and J 5 bases short, with 13 bases between. CDR3 region: CASSQQDRSDEQYL. Written as DNA, the CDR3 is TGCGCCAGCAGCCAACAAGACAGAAGCGACGAGCAGTACCTC.

This rearrangement joins TRBV4-1 to TRBJ2-1; 10 nucleotides align to TRBD2. Germline V gene data show CDR1 as MGHRA and CDR2 as YSYEKL. V was pared by 3 bases and J by 5 bases, with 7 bases of the junction left unmatched. The CDR3 totals 16 residues. The CDR3 sequence is CASSHSLAGEDNEQFF. The CDR3 DNA reads as TGCGCCAGCAGCCATTCTCTAGCGGGAGAGGACAATGAGCAGTTCTTC.

The chain couples TRBV27 to TRBJ1-1; 8 bases agree with TRBD1. The germline CDR1 and CDR2 sequences are MNHEY and SMNVEV (reference sequence). The J segment lost 0 bases and the V segment lost 6 bases, leaving 3 bases of the junction unmatched. This CDR3 spans 14 amino acids. The chain's CDR3 is CASRVDRVNTEAFF. The CDR3 bases are TGTGCCAGCAGGGTGGACAGGGTGAACACTGAAGCTTTCTTT.

This chain joins TRBV7-6 and TRBJ1-4, with D uncertain. The germline V and J ends were trimmed by 1 base and 8 bases, with 14 bases remaining between them. The V gene's germline CDR1 is SGHVS and CDR2 FNYEAQ. This CDR3 has 15 residues. The CDR3 DNA reads TGTGCCAGCAGCTTAGAGCGGGGTTTGAGCGAAAAACTGTTTTTT. This translates into CASSLERGLSEKLFF.

The chain carries TRBV6-5 and TRBJ1-2; 7 bases line up with TRBD1. CDR3 length: 15 residues. The V gene's germline CDR1 is MNHEY and CDR2 SVGAGI. V was clipped by 6 bases and J by 2 bases; unmatched bases: 9. The CDR3 DNA follows: TGTGCCAGCAGGGAGTGGGGGACAGTCAACTATGGCTACACCTTC. Amino acid sequence: CASREWGTVNYGYTF.

The chain uses TRBV7-2 and TRBJ2-3; TRBD1 is a possible D gene (6 bases). This CDR3 comprises 15 residues. V shed 2 bases and J shed 5 bases, with 14 bases lying between them. Germline assignment: CDR1 SGHTA and CDR2 FQGNSA. In nucleotides, the CDR3 is TGTGCCAGCAGCTTACAGGGGCCTGCTGTAGATACGCAGTATTTT. This sequence encodes CASSLQGPAVDTQYF.

The chain carries TRBV18 and TRBJ1-2; TRBD1 matches at 9 bases. This CDR3 has 16 residues. Per germline, CDR1 KGHSH and CDR2 LQKENI. V lost 3 bases, J lost 2 bases, and 7 bases stayed unmatched. CDR3 protein: CASSPGTGKPNYGYTF. CDR3 nucleotide sequence: TGTGCCAGCTCACCCGGGACAGGGAAACCAAACTATGGCTACACCTTC.

CDR3 nucleotides: TGTGCCAGCATCAACAGGGGGTGGGAAGCCAAAAACATTCAGTACTTC. Translating gives CASINRGWEAKNIQYF. J is TRBJ2-4 and V is TRBV2; 8 bases are shared with TRBD1. The CDR3 extends over 16 amino acids. The V gene's germline CDR1 is SNHLY and CDR2 FYNNEI. With 7 bases clipped from V and 0 bases from J, the junction kept 8 bases outside the gene matches.

The chain is built from TRBV4-1 and TRBJ2-3, with D maybe TRBD2 (6 bases). Germline CDR1 is MGHRA and CDR2 is YSYEKL. Trimming removed 1 base at V and 3 bases at J, with 11 bases between. This CDR3 contains 15 residues. Written as DNA, the CDR3 is TGCGCCAGCAGCCAAGTTTCGGGGGTGACAGATACGCAGTATTTT. Translating it yields CASSQVSGVTDTQYF.

The rearrangement uses TRBV4-3 and TRBJ2-2; TRBD1 might be the D (5 bases). The V end lost 2 bases, the J end lost 6 bases, and 7 bases lay between the germline ends. There are 13 residues in the CDR3. Germline CDR1 LGHNA, CDR2 YSLEER. This CDR3 reads CASSQTGAGELFF. The CDR3 DNA reads TGCGCCAGCAGCCAAACAGGAGCCGGGGAGCTGTTTTTT.

The rearrangement links TRBV2 to TRBJ2-4; perhaps TRBD1 as D (5 bases). Germline V CDR1 and CDR2: SNHLY, FYNNEI. Trimming shortened V by 3 bases and J by 7 bases, and 10 bases separated the two germline ends. The CDR3 spans 13 residues. CDR3 DNA: TGTGCCAGCAGTGACAGGGTCGAGAACATTCAGTACTTC. It codes for CASSDRVENIQYF.

The V gene is TRBV27, the J gene TRBJ2-1, with 11 bases fitting TRBD2. The CDR3 runs to 15 residues. Germline-derived CDR1 and CDR2 are MNHEY and SMNVEV (reference sequence). V dropped 5 bases and J dropped 4; count of bases not matched to a gene: 4. The CDR3 spells CASSPGTSGYNEQFF. For the CDR3, the DNA is TGTGCCAGCAGTCCCGGGACTAGCGGATACAATGAGCAGTTCTTC.